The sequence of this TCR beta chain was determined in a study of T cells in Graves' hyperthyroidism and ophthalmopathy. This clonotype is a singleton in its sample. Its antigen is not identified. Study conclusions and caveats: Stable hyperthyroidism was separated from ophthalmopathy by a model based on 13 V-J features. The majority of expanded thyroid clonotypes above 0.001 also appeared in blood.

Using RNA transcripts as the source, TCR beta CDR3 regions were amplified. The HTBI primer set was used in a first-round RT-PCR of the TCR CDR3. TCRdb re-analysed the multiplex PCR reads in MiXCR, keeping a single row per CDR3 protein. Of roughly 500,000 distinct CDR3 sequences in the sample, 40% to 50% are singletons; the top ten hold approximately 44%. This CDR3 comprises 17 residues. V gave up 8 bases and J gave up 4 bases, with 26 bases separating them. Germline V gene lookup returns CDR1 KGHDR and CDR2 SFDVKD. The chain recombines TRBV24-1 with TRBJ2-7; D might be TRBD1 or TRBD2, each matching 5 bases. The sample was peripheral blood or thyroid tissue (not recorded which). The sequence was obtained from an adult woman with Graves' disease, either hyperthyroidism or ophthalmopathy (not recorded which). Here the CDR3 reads CATTGTQNTGEYYEQYF. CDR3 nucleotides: TGTGCCACCACCGGGACCCAGAACACCGGGGAGTATTACGAGCAGTACTTC.